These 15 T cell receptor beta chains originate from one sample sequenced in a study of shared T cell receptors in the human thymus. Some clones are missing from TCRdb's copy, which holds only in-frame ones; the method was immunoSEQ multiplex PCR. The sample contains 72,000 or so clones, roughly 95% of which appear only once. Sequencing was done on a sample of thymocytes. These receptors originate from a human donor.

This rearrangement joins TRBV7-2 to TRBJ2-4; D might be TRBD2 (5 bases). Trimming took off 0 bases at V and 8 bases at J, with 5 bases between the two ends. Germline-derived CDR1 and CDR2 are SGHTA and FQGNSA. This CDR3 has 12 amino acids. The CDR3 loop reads CASSLARDIQYF. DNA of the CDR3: TGTGCCAGCAGCTTAGCGCGGGACATTCAGTACTTC. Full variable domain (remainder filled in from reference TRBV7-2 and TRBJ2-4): GAGVSQSPSNKVTEKGKDVELRCDPISGHTALYWYRQSLGQGLEFLIYFQGNSAPDKSGLPSDRFSAERTGGSVSTLTIQRTQQEDSAVYLCASSLARDIQYFGAGTRLSVL.

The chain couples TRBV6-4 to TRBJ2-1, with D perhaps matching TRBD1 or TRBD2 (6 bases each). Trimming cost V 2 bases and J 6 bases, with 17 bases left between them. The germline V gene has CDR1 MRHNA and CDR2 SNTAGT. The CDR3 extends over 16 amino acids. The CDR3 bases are TGTGCCAGCAGTGACGTGGGGGGCGAGGGAATCAATGAGCAGTTCTTC. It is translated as CASSDVGGEGINEQFF.

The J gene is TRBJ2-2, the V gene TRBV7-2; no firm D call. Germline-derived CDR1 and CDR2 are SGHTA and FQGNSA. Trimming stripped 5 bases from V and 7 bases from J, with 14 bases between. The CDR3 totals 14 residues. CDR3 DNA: TGTGCCAGCAGCCGGGCCGAAGATGGCGGGGAGCTGTTTTTT. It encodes CASSRAEDGGELFF.

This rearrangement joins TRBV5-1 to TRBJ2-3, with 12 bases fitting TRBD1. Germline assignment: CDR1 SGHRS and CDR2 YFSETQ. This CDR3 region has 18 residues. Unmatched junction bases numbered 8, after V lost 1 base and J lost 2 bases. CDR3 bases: TGCGCCAGCAGCTTGACCCCCGGGACAGGGGGCTCCACAGATACGCAGTATTTT. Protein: CASSLTPGTGGSTDTQYF.

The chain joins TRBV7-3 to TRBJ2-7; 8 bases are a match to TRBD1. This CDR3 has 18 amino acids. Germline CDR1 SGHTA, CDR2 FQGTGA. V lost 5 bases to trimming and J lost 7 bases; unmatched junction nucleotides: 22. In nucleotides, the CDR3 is TGTGCCAGCAGCCCAGCCCCTAGTCCGGGACAGGCTCTGTCAGAGCAGTACTTC. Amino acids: CASSPAPSPGQALSEQYF.

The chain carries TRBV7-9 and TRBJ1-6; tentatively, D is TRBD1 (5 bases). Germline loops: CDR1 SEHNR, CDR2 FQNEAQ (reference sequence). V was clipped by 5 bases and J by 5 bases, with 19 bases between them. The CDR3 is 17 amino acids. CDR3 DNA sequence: TGTGCCAGCAGCCCAAGGTGGGGCCACCGGAATAATTCACCCCTCCACTTT. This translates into CASSPRWGHRNNSPLHF.

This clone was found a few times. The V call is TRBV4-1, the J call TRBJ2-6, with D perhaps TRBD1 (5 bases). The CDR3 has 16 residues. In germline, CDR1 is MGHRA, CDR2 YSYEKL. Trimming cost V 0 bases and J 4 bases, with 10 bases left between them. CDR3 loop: CASSQEQVWGANVLTF. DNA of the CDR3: TGCGCCAGCAGCCAAGAACAGGTTTGGGGGGCCAACGTCCTGACTTTC.

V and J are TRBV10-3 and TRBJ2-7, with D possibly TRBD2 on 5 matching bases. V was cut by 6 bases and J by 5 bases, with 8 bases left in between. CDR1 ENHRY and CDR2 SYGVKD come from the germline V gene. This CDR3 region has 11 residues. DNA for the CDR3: TGTGCCATCAGGACGGGGAACGAGCAGTACTTC. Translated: CAIRTGNEQYF.

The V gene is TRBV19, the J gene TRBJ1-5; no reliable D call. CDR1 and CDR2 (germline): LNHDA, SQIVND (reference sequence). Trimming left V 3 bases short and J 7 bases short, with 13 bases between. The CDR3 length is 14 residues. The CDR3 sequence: CASSIVGLGQPQHF. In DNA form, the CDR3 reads TGTGCCAGTAGTATCGTGGGTTTGGGGCAGCCCCAGCATTTT.

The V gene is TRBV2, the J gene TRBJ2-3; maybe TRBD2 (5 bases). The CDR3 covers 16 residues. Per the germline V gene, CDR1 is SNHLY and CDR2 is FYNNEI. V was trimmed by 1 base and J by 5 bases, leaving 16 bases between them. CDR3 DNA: TGTGCCAGCAGTGAAGAGAAGAGGGAACTGAGAGATACGCAGTATTTT. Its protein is CASSEEKRELRDTQYF.

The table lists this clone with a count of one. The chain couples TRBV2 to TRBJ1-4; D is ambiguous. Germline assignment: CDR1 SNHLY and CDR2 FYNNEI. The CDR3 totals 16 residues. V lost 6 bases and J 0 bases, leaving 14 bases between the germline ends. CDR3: CASRGCPFPTNEKLFF. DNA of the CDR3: TGTGCCAGCAGGGGGTGCCCCTTCCCAACTAATGAAAAACTGTTTTTT.

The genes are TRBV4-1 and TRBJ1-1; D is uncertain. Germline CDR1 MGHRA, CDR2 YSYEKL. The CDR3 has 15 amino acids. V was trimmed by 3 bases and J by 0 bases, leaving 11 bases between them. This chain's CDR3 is CASSHFDELNTEAFF. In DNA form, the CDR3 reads TGCGCCAGCAGCCACTTTGACGAACTGAACACTGAAGCTTTCTTT.

CDR3 nucleotides: TGTGCCAGCAGCTTGGTCGATATCCCATCCCCGGTGAGCTCCTACAATGAGCAGTTCTTC. Its translation is CASSLVDIPSPVSSYNEQFF. This rearrangement joins TRBV5-4 to TRBJ2-1; D is uncertain. The CDR3 sequence is 20 residues long. Germline CDR1 and CDR2: SGHNT and YYREEE (reference sequence). Trimming removed 0 bases at V and 0 bases at J, with 22 bases between.

CDR3: CASSLDPGGIYEQYF. The CDR3, as DNA: TGTGCCAGCTCACTAGATCCGGGGGGGATCTACGAGCAGTACTTC. The chain has TRBV18 and TRBJ2-7; 8 positions match TRBD2. Trimming at V came to 4 bases and at J to 3 bases, leaving 8 bases not matched to a gene. The CDR3 covers 15 residues. Germline CDR1 reads KGHSH; CDR2 reads LQKENI.

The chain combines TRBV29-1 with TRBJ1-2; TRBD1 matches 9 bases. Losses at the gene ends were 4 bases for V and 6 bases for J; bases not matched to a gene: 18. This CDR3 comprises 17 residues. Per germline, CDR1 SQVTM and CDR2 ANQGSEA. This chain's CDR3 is CSVGKGQGFPARDGYTF. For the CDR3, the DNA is TGCAGCGTTGGGAAAGGACAGGGGTTCCCGGCAAGGGATGGCTACACCTTC.